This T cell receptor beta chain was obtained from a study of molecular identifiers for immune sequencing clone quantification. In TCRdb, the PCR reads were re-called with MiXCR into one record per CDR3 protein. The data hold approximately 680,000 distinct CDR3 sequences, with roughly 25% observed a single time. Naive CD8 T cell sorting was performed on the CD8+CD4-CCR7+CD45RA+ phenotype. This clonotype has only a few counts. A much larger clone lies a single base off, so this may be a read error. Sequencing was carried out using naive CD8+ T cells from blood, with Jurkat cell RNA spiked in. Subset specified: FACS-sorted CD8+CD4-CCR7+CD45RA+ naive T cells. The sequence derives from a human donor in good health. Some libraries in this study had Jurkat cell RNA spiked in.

CDR3 nucleotide sequence: TGTGCCAGCAGCCAAGATGTCTCCGGTCGCCGTGGACTGTTTTTT. It is translated as CASSQDVSGRRGLFF. The V gene is TRBV14, the J gene TRBJ1-4, with D uncertain. Trimming took 0 bases from V and 13 from J, leaving 18 bases between them. This CDR3 is 15 amino acids long. The V gene's germline CDR1 is SGHDN and CDR2 FVKESK.